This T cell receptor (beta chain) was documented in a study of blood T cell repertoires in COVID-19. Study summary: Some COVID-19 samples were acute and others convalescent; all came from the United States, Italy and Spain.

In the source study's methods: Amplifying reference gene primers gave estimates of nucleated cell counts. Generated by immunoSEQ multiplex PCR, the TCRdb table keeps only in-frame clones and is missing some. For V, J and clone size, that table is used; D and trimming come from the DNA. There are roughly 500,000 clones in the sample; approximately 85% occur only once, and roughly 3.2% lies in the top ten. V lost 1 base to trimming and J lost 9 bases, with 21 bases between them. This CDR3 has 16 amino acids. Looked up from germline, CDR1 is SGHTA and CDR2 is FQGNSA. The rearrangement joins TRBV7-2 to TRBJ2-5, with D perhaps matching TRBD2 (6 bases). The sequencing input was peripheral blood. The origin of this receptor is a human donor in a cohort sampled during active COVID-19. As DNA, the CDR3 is TGTGCCAGCAGCTTAGGGTCGCCGGGACTGGGGTGGGCCCAGTACTTC. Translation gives CASSLGSPGLGWAQYF.